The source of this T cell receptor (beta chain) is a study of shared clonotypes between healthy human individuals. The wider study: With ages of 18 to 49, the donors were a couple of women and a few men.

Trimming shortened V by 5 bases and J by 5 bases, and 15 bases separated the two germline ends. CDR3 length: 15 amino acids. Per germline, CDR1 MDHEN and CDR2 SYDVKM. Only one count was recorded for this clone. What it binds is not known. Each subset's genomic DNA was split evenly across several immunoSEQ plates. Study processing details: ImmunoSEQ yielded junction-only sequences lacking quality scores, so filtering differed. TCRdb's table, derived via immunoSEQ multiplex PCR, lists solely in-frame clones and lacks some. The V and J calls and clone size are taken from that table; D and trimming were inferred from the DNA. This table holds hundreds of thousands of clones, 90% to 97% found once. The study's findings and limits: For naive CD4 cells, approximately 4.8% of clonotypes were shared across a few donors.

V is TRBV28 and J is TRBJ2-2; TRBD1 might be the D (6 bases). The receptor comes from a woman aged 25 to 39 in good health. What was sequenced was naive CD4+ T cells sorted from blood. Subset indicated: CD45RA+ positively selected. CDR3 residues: CASSVVVRGTGELFF. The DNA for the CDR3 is TGTGCCAGCAGTGTCGTGGTGAGGGGGACCGGGGAGCTGTTTTTT. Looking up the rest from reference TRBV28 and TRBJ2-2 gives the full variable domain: DVKVTQSSRYLVKRTGEKVFLECVQDMDHENMFWYRQDPGLGLRLIYFSYDVKMKEKGDIPEGYSVSREKKERFSLILESASTNQTSMYLCASSVVVRGTGELFFGEGSRLTVL.